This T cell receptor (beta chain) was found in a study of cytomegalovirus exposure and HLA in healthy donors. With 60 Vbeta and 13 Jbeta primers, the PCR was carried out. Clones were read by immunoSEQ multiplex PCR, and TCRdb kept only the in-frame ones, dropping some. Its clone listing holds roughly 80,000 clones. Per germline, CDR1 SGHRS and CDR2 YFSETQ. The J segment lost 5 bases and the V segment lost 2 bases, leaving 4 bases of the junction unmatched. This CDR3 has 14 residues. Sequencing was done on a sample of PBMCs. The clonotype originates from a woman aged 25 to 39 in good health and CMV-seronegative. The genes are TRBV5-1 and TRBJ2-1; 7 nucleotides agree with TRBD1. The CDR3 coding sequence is TGCGCCAGCAGCTTAAACACAGGGGACAATGAGCAGTTCTTC. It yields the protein CASSLNTGDNEQFF.